This T cell receptor beta chain was observed in a study of blood T cell repertoires in COVID-19. Clones were sequenced by immunoSEQ multiplex PCR, and TCRdb holds only the in-frame ones, with some missing. The top ten hold 4% to 5.5% of the sample, which has about 98,000 clones, about 85% seen once. J gave up 4 bases and V 0 bases, and 1 base lay outside the gene matches. Germline loops: CDR1 SGHDT, CDR2 YYEEEE. This CDR3 region has 14 residues. Input material: peripheral blood. The V call is TRBV5-6, the J call TRBJ2-7, with TRBD2 identical over 10 bases. The sequence was collected from a man between 65 and 80 years old with acute or convalescent COVID-19. CDR3 protein: CASSLGAGGYEQYV. The CDR3 DNA reads TGTGCCAGCAGCTTGGGAGCGGGGGGGTACGAGCAGTACGTC.